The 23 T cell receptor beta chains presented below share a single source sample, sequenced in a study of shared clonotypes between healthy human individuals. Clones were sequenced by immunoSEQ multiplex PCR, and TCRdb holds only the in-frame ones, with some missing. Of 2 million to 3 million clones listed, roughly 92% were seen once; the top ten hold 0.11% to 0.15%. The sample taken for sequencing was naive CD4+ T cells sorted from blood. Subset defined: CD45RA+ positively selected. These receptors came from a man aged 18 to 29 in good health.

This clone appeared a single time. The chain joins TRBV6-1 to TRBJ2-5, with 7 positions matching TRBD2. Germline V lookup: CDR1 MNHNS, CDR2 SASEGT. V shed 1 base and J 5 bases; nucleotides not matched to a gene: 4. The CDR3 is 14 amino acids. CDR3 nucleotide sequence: TGTGCCAGCAGTGAAGGGCGGGGGTTTGAGACCCAGTACTTC. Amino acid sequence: CASSEGRGFETQYF.

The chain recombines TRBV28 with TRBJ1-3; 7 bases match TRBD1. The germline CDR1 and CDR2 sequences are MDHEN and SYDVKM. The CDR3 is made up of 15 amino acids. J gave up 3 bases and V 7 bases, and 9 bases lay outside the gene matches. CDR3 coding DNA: TGTGCCAGCATACAGGGGAGCCTGGGTGGAAACACCATATATTTT. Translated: CASIQGSLGGNTIYF.

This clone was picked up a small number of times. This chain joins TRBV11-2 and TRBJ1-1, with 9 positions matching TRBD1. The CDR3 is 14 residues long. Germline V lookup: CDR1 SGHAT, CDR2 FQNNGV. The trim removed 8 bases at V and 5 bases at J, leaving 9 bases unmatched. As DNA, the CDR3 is TGTGCCAGCTCCTTACAGGGGGCTAAGACTGAAGCTTTCTTT. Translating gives CASSLQGAKTEAFF.

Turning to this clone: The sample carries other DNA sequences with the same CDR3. CDR3 residues: CASSLAGYNSPLHF. The CDR3 nucleotides are TGCGCCAGCAGCTTGGCGGGCTATAATTCACCCCTCCACTTT. The chain employs TRBV5-1 and TRBJ1-6; D uncertain. CDR1 SGHRS and CDR2 YFSETQ come from the germline V gene. The CDR3 has 14 amino acids. V was pared by 0 bases and J by 3 bases, with 4 bases between.

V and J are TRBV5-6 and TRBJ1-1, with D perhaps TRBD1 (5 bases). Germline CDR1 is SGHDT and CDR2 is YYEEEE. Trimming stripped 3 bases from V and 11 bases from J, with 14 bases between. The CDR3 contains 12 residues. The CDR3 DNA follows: TGTGCCAGCAGCTATACCGGGGCCCTTGCTTTCTTT. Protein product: CASSYTGALAFF.

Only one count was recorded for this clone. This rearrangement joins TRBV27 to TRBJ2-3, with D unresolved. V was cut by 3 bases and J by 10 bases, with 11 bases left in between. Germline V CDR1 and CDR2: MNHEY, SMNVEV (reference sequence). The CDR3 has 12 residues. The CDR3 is CASSLDGFSQYF. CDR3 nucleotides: TGTGCCAGCAGTTTGGACGGGTTTTCGCAGTATTTT.

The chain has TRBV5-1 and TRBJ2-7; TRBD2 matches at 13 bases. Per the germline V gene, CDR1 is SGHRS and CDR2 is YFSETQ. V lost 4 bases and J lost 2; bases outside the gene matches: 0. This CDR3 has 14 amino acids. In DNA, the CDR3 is TGCGCCAGCAGCGGGACTAGCGGGGCCTACGAGCAGTACTTC. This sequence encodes CASSGTSGAYEQYF. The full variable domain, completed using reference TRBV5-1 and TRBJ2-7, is KAGVTQTPRYLIKTRGQQVTLSCSPISGHRSVSWYQQTPGQGLQFLFEYFSETQRNKGNFPGRFSGRQFSNSRSEMNVSTLELGDSALYLCASSGTSGAYEQYFGPGTRLTVT.

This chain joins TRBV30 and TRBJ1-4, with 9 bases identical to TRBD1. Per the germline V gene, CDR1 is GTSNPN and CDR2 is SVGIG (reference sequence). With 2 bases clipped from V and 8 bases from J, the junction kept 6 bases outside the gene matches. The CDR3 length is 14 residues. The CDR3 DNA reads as TGTGCCTGGAGTCGACAGGGGGTAGGAGAAAAACTGTTTTTT. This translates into CAWSRQGVGEKLFF. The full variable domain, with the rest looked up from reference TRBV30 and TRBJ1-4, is SQTIHQWPATLVQPVGSPLSLECTVEGTSNPNLYWYRQAAGRGLQLLFYSVGIGQISSEVPQNLSASRPQDRQFILSSKKLLLSDSGFYLCAWSRQGVGEKLFFGSGTQLSVL.

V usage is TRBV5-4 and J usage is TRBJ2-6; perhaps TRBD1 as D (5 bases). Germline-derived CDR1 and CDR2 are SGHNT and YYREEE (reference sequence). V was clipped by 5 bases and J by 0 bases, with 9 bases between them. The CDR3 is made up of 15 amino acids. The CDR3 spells CASRGQGSGANVLTF. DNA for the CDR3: TGTGCCAGCAGGGGGCAGGGCTCTGGGGCCAACGTCCTGACTTTC.

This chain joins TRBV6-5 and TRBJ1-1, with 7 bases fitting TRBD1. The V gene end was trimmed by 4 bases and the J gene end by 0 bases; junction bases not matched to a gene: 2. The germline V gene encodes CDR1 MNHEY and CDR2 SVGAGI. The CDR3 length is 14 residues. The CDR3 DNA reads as TGTGCCAGCAGTTCGGGACAGATGAACACTGAAGCTTTCTTT. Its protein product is CASSSGQMNTEAFF.

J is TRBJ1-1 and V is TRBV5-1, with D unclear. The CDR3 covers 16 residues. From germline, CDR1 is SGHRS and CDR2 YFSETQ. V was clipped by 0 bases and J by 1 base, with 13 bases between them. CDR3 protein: CASSLAGWQRNTEAFF. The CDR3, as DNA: TGCGCCAGCAGCTTGGCCGGTTGGCAGAGGAACACTGAAGCTTTCTTT.

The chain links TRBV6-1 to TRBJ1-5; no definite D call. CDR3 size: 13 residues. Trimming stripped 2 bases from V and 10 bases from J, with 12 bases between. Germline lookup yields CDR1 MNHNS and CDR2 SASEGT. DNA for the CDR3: TGTGCCAGCAGTGAATCCCGGATCAGCCCCCAGCATTTT. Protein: CASSESRISPQHF.

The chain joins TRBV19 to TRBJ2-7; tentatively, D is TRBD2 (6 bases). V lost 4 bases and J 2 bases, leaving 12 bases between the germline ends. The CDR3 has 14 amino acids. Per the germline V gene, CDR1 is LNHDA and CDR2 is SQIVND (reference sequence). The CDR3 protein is CASSKTSSTYEQYF. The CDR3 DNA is TGTGCCAGTAGTAAAACTAGCTCCACCTACGAGCAGTACTTC.

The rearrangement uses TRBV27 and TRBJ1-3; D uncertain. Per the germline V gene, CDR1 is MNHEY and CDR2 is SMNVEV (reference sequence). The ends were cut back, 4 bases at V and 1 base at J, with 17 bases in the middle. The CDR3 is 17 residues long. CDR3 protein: CASSSRVWEGSGNTIYF. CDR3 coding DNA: TGTGCCAGCAGTTCAAGAGTTTGGGAGGGTTCTGGAAACACCATATATTTT.

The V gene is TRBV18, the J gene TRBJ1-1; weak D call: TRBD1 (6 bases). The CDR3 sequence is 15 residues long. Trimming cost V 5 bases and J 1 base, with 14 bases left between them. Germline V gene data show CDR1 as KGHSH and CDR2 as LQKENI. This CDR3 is CASSAAGAPNTEAFF. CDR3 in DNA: TGTGCCAGCTCAGCGGCAGGGGCCCCGAACACTGAAGCTTTCTTT. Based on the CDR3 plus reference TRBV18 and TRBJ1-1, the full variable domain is NAGVMQNPRHLVRRRGQEARLRCSPMKGHSHVYWYRQLPEEGLKFMVYLQKENIIDESGMPKERFSAEFPKEGPSILRIQQVVRGDSAAYFCASSAAGAPNTEAFFGQGTRLTVV.

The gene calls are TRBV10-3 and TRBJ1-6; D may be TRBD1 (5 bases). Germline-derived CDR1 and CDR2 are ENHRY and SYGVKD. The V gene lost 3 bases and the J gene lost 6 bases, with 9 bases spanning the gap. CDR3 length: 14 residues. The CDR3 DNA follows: TGTGCCATCAGTGACCTCAGGGTTAATTCACCCCTCCACTTT. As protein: CAISDLRVNSPLHF.

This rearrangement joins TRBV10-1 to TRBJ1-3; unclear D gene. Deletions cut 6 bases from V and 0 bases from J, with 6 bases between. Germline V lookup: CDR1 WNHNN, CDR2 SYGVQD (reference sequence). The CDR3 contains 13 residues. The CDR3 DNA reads TGCGCCAGCAGCGAATCCTCTGGAAACACCATATATTTT. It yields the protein CASSESSGNTIYF.

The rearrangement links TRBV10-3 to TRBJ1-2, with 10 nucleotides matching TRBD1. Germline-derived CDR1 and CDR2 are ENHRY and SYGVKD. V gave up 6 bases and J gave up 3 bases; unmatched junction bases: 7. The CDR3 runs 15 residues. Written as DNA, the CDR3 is TGTGCCATCAGGGGGACAGGGGCCTCGGACTATGGCTACACCTTC. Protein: CAIRGTGASDYGYTF.

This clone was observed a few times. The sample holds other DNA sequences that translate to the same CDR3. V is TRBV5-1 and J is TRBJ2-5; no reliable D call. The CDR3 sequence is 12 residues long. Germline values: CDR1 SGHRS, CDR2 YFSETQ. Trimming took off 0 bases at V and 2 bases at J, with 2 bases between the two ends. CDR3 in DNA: TGCGCCAGCAGCTTGGGACAAGAGACCCAGTACTTC. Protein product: CASSLGQETQYF.

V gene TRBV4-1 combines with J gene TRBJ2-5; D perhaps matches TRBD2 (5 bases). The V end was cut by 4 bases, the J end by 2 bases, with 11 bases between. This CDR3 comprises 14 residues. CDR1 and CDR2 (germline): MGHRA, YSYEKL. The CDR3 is CASSRAGLQETQYF. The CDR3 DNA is TGCGCCAGCAGCCGAGCCGGACTTCAAGAGACCCAGTACTTC.

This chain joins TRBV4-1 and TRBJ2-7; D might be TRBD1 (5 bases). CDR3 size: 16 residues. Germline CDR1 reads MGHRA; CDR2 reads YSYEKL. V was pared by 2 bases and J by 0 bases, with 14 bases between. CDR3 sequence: CASSQQPQARSYEQYF. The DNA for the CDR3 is TGCGCCAGCAGCCAACAACCACAGGCGCGCTCCTACGAGCAGTACTTC.

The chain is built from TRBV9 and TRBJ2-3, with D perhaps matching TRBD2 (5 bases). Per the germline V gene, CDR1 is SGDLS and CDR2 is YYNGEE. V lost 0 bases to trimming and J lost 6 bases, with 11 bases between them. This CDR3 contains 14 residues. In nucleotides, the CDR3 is TGTGCCAGCAGCGTAGTTGCGGACTCTGATACGCAGTATTTT. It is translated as CASSVVADSDTQYF.

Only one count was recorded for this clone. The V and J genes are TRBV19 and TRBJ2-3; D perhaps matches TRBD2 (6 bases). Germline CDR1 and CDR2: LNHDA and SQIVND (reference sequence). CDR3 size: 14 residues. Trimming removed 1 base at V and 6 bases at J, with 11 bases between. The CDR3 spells CASSIGDSRDTQYF. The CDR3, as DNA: TGTGCCAGTAGTATAGGGGACTCCCGGGATACGCAGTATTTT.